This record covers a single T cell receptor beta chain. Antigen: not known. Method: immunoSEQ multiplex PCR; TCRdb's copy keeps in-frame clones and lacks some. The sample holds roughly 110,000 clones, 89% seen once. The data derive from a study of T cell responses to AZD1222 COVID-19 vaccine. General study points: Elevations in Spike-specific TCR breadth and depth followed administration of two AZD1222 doses. Clonal diversity was possibly underestimated; the donors were predominantly white British and more often female.

The CDR3 extends over 15 amino acids. Unmatched junction bases numbered 11, after V lost 6 bases and J lost 10 bases. Germline V gene sequence: CDR1 MDHEN, CDR2 SYDVKM. Sequences were derived from peripheral blood, sampled on day 0 of AZD1222 vaccination. This TCR was sampled from an adult in good health. The chain combines TRBV28 with TRBJ2-1; 11 bases agree with TRBD2. The CDR3 region has the DNA TGTGCCAGCAGCTCCCAGACTAGCGGGAAAGGGGAGCAGTTCTTC. Translated: CASSSQTSGKGEQFF.